What follows describes a single T cell receptor (beta chain). The data were taken from a study of blood T cell repertoires in COVID-19. As for the study in general: PBMCs, B-cell-depleted T cells, or T cells provided the cDNA or gDNA that made up the material.

Per the authors' pipeline: Using reference gene primer amplification, nucleated cell counts were estimated. TCRdb's table, derived via immunoSEQ multiplex PCR, lists solely in-frame clones and lacks some. V and J calls and clone size are as listed in that table; D and trimming were resolved from the DNA. This sample carries 200,000 to 300,000 clones, about 90% of them seen once, and the ten largest clones take 3% to 3.5%. Germline V lookup: CDR1 MNHEY, CDR2 SVGEGT. The V and J ends lost 5 bases and 2 bases respectively, with 16 bases between them. The CDR3 covers 15 residues. The clonotype originates from a woman under 40 who had recovered from COVID-19. Sequenced material: peripheral blood. V is TRBV6-2 or TRBV6-3 and J is TRBJ2-7, with a tentative D call TRBD2 (6 bases). The CDR3 DNA reads TGTGCCAGCAGTCAACCGGGACTGGTCCCCTACGAGCAGTACTTC. The encoded protein is CASSQPGLVPYEQYF.